This T cell receptor (beta chain) was identified in a study of cytomegalovirus exposure and HLA in healthy donors. Study summary: There were several hundred genotyped donors. Of these, about 81% fell in the genetic ancestry cluster associated with self-reported Caucasian donors.

Germline V lookup: CDR1 SQVTM, CDR2 ANQGSEA. The CDR3 runs 15 residues. V lost 6 bases and J lost 4; bases outside the gene matches: 8. Findings and limits, study-wide: In an earlier analysis, productive rearrangement rates for most beta V segments clustered near 87% or 30%. Among TCR beta chains of equal frequency, HLA-associated ones were more clonally expanded in a later analysis. A likely sequencing artifact accounted for one observed cluster of highly shared sequence variants.

PCR primers comprised 60 Vbeta and 13 Jbeta primers. The protocol was immunoSEQ multiplex PCR, while the TCRdb copy is restricted to in-frame clones and leaves out a portion. The sample totals just over 20,000 clones; its top ten clones hold around a fifth. Concerning this clone itself: Its specificity is not known.

The sequence was collected from a man aged 55 to 70 in good health and CMV-seropositive. Sequencing was performed on PBMCs. The chain carries TRBV29-1 and TRBJ2-5; the match to TRBD2 covers 13 bases. CDR3 protein: CSVAGLAGASETQYF. In nucleotides, the CDR3 is TGCAGCGTAGCCGGACTAGCGGGAGCGTCAGAGACCCAGTACTTC.